This TCR beta chain came from a study of CD8+CD57+ T cells in acquired aplastic anemia. Study background: DNA per sorted CD4+ or CD8+ sample ranged about 0.2 to 30 ug, averaging around 3.2 ug. Approximately 11 million reads were obtained on average for healthy donor CD4+ cells.

The CDR3 extends over 17 residues, inclusive of both ends. Germline lookup yields CDR1 ENHRY and CDR2 SYGVKD. In the case of this clonotype: The antigen remains undetermined. Since the CDR3 does not end with the conserved phenylalanine or tryptophan, this likely comes from a read error. No DNA is shown, since the ends of the CDR3 on it are uncertain; the CDR3 is the one TCRdb lists.

Study results and limitations: Approximately 27 CD8+ CDR3 sequences occurred in both the patients and the controls.

Profiles of TCR beta VDJ and CDR3 were generated from a genomic DNA template. TCRdb analysed the reads with MiXCR anew, one entry per CDR3 protein. The table records hundreds of thousands of distinct CDR3 sequences, 65% to 75% of them present only once. The sample comprised sorted CD4+, CD8+, or CD8+CD57+ T cells (not recorded which) from PBMCs. This sequence was found in a human donor in good health, serving as a control. The V call is TRBV10-3, the J call TRBJ2-5; TRBD2 reflects the table's D call only, with no check against the DNA. CDR3 protein: CAIRVAGSYEESFGPYS.